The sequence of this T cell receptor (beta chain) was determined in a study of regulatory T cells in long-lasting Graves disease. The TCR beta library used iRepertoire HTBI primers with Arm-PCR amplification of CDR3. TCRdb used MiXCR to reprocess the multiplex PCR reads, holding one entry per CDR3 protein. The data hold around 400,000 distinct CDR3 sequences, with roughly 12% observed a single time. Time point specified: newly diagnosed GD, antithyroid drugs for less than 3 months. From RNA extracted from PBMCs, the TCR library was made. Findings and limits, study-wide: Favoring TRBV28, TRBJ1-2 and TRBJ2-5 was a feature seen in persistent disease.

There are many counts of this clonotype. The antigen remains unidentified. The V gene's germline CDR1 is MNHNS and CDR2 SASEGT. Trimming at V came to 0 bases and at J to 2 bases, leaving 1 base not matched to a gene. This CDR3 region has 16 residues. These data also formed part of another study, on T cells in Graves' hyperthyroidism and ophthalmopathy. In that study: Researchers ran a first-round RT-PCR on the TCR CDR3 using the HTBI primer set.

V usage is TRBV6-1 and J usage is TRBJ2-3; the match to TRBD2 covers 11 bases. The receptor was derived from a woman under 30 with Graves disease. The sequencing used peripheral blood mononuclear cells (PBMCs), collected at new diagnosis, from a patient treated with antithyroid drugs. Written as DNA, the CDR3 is TGTGCCAGCAGTGAAGCTAGCGGGGGGGCCACAGATACGCAGTATTTT. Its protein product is CASSEASGGATDTQYF.